This T cell receptor (beta chain) stems from a study of cytomegalovirus exposure and HLA in healthy donors. Study results and limitations: In vitro checks showed that three CMV-associated chains really do target CMV antigens.

The assay was immunoSEQ multiplex PCR, and TCRdb's table has in-frame clones only and misses some. The sample consists of fewer than 200,000 clones, about 89% of them appearing once. Concerning this clone itself: Its target is not known.

This TCR derives from a young man in good health and CMV-seropositive. The sample taken for sequencing was PBMCs.

The CDR3 loop is CASSVGGRDTGELFF. CDR3 nucleotide sequence: TGTGCCAGCAGCGTAGGTGGGAGGGACACCGGGGAGCTGTTTTTT. V usage is TRBV9 and J usage is TRBJ2-2; 7 nucleotides match TRBD2. Trimming at V came to 0 bases and at J to 3 bases, leaving 2 bases not matched to a gene. The V gene's germline CDR1 is SGDLS and CDR2 YYNGEE. The CDR3 spans 15 residues. The whole variable domain, filled in from reference TRBV9 and TRBJ2-2, reads DSGVTQTPKHLITATGQRVTLRCSPRSGDLSVYWYQQSLDQGLQFLIQYYNGEERAKGNILERFSAQQFPDLHSELNLSSLELGDSALYFCASSVGGRDTGELFFGEGSRLTVL.